The 27 T cell receptor beta chains listed next were all sequenced from one sample in a study of read filtering for tumor transcriptome and immune sequencing. From approximately 430 ng of RNA, a library with molecular barcoded alpha/delta and beta/gamma adaptors was made. TCRdb redid the calling of the reads with MiXCR, one entry per CDR3 protein. The sample carries tens of thousands of distinct CDR3 sequences, roughly 21% recorded once. The sequenced sample consisted of a population of CD138-negative cells sorted from bone marrow. All receptors come from a donor aged 40 or over with multiple myeloma.

This clonotype has ten or more counts. J is TRBJ1-4 and V is TRBV28; D unclear. The CDR3 totals 14 residues. Trimming pared 8 bases from V and 0 bases from J, leaving 10 bases between. CDR1 and CDR2 from the germline V gene are MDHEN and SYDVKM. As DNA, the CDR3 is TGTGCCAGCGGGGTTACAGCAACTAATGAAAAACTGTTTTTT. It codes for CASGVTATNEKLFF. Complete variable domain (other parts from reference TRBV28 and TRBJ1-4): DVKVTQSSRYLVKRTGEKVFLECVQDMDHENMFWYRQDPGLGLRLIYFSYDVKMKEKGDIPEGYSVSREKKERFSLILESASTNQTSMYLCASGVTATNEKLFFGSGTQLSVL.

The CDR3 loop is CASSRPRTGGTRGEQFF. DNA of the CDR3: TGCGCCAGCAGCCGCCCAAGGACAGGGGGAACGAGAGGTGAGCAGTTCTTC. The V gene is TRBV4-1, the J gene TRBJ2-1; 10 nucleotides agree with TRBD1. From germline, CDR1 is MGHRA and CDR2 YSYEKL. Trimming cost V 4 bases and J 9 bases; bases outside gene matches: 15. This CDR3 region has 17 residues.

The rearrangement links TRBV11-2 to TRBJ2-6, with D unresolved. Germline V gene lookup returns CDR1 SGHAT and CDR2 FQNNGV. V lost 3 bases and J lost 4, with 10 bases in between. CDR3 size: 15 residues. Here the CDR3 reads CASSFTVVGANVLTF. CDR3 in DNA: TGTGCCAGCAGCTTCACGGTAGTCGGGGCCAACGTCCTGACTTTC.

The V and J genes are TRBV10-3 and TRBJ2-7; weak D call: TRBD1 (5 bases). Germline-derived CDR1 and CDR2 are ENHRY and SYGVKD. The V and J ends lost 5 bases and 5 bases respectively, with 7 bases between them. The CDR3 contains 11 residues. The CDR3 bases are TGTGCCATCAGTCAGGGCAACGAGCAGTACTTC. This translates into CAISQGNEQYF.

This clonotype showed up just a few times. The conserved closing phenylalanine or tryptophan is absent in this CDR3, likely reflecting a read error. The limits of the CDR3 on the DNA are not certain, so only TCRdb's listed CDR3 is given. V and J are TRBV7-8 and TRBJ2-7; TRBD2, the table's D call, was not compared with the DNA. The length of the CDR3 is 11 amino acids, counting both ends. The germline CDR1 and CDR2 sequences are SGHVS and FQNEAQ. CDR3 protein: CASSQSRGSRG.

On this clonotype itself: Without the conserved terminal phenylalanine or tryptophan, this CDR3 likely stems from a read error. The V gene is TRBV7-9, the J gene TRBJ1-1; D unclear. CDR1 and CDR2 (germline): SEHNR, FQNEAQ (reference sequence). V shed 7 bases and J shed 5 bases, with 11 bases lying between them. The CDR3 has 12 amino acids. CDR3 coding DNA: TGTGCCAGCACCGAGTGGGGAACTGAAGCTTTCATT. Residues: CASTEWGTEAFI.

This clonotype was seen ten or more times. The rearrangement uses TRBV9 and TRBJ1-1; TRBD1 matches 11 bases. Trimming removed 4 bases from V and 0 bases from J; junction bases left unmatched: 2. This CDR3 comprises 15 residues. In germline, CDR1 is SGDLS, CDR2 YYNGEE. The CDR3, as DNA: TGTGCCAGCAGCAGGACAGGGGGCATGAACACTGAAGCTTTCTTT. Amino acids: CASSRTGGMNTEAFF.

This clonotype was seen ten or more times. The gene calls are TRBV5-5 and TRBJ1-1; 7 nucleotides match TRBD1. Trimming removed 0 bases from V and 7 bases from J; junction bases left unmatched: 9. The CDR3 runs to 15 residues. Looked up from germline, CDR1 is SGHKS and CDR2 is YYEKEE (reference sequence). In DNA form, the CDR3 reads TGTGCCAGCAGCTTGGGGGGAGGGGGCATCGGTGAAGCTTTCTTT. Its protein product is CASSLGGGGIGEAFF.

This clonotype was seen only a few times. The chain uses TRBV28 and TRBJ2-7, with unresolved D. Deletions cut 10 bases from V and 4 bases from J, with 11 bases between. Looked up from germline, CDR1 is MDHEN and CDR2 is SYDVKM. CDR3 length equals 11 residues. The DNA for the CDR3 is TGTGCCACCCAGACTTGGTACGAGCAGTACTTC. This gives the protein CATQTWYEQYF.

Concerning this clonotype: A read error may be the cause here, since a much bigger clone is one base away. The chain has TRBV5-6 and TRBJ1-5; the D gene is possibly TRBD1 (5 bases). CDR3 length equals 13 residues. Germline V gene lookup returns CDR1 SGHDT and CDR2 YYEEEE. Trimming removed 3 bases from V and 7 bases from J, with 11 bases in between. CDR3 DNA: TGTGCCAGCAGCTCCAGGGTCGGGCAGCCCCAGCATTTT. Residues: CASSSRVGQPQHF.

This clonotype was observed at least ten times. The V call is TRBV5-1, the J call TRBJ1-1, with a possible D match to TRBD1 (5 bases). Trimming pared 7 bases from V and 7 bases from J, leaving 20 bases between. The CDR3 consists of 14 residues. Germline loops: CDR1 SGHRS, CDR2 YFSETQ. The CDR3: CASGPPTGRGEAFF. CDR3 nucleotides: TGCGCCAGCGGGCCTCCTACGGGGCGGGGTGAAGCTTTCTTT.

This clonotype was detected ten times or more. The chain couples TRBV28 to TRBJ1-1; D remains ambiguous. CDR3 length equals 11 residues. Trimming shortened V by 8 bases and J by 7 bases, and 11 bases separated the two germline ends. Germline V CDR1 and CDR2: MDHEN, SYDVKM. The CDR3 DNA sequence: TGTGCCAGCCTAGGACGGTTTGAAGCTTTCTTT. It encodes CASLGRFEAFF. The whole variable domain, filled in from reference TRBV28 and TRBJ1-1, reads DVKVTQSSRYLVKRTGEKVFLECVQDMDHENMFWYRQDPGLGLRLIYFSYDVKMKEKGDIPEGYSVSREKKERFSLILESASTNQTSMYLCASLGRFEAFFGQGTRLTVV.

Concerning this clonotype itself: The junction differs from germline at one of its ends, possibly a read error. The rearrangement uses TRBV24-1 and TRBJ2-1, with D tentatively TRBD1 (5 bases). Per the germline V gene, CDR1 is KGHDR and CDR2 is SFDVKD. This CDR3 has 14 amino acids. CDR3 loop: CAARELSRDNEQFF. CDR3 DNA sequence: TGTGCCGCCAGGGAATTGAGCAGGGACAATGAGCAGTTCTTC.

The table lists this clonotype with many counts. This rearrangement joins TRBV5-5 to TRBJ1-2; no reliable D call. Germline CDR1 reads SGHKS; CDR2 reads YYEKEE (reference sequence). Trimming pared 0 bases from V and 5 bases from J, leaving 11 bases between. The CDR3 sequence is 14 residues long. This CDR3 is CASSLEGETYGYTF. The CDR3 DNA reads TGTGCCAGCAGCTTGGAAGGAGAAACTTATGGCTACACCTTC.

The chain joins TRBV30 to TRBJ2-1; 11 bases are a match to TRBD2. J gave up 6 bases and V 2 bases, and 9 bases lay outside the gene matches. CDR1 and CDR2 from the germline V gene are GTSNPN and SVGIG (reference sequence). CDR3 length: 16 residues. This CDR3 reads CAWSPLSGGALNEQFF. CDR3 nucleotides: TGTGCCTGGAGTCCCCTTAGCGGGGGGGCCCTCAATGAGCAGTTCTTC.

In its sample, this clonotype was seen many times. The chain recombines TRBV2 with TRBJ2-4, with 10 bases matching TRBD2. This CDR3 is built from 16 residues. The germline gives CDR1 SNHLY, CDR2 FYNNEI. After removal of 5 bases from V and 0 bases from J, the junction contained 4 bases not matched to a gene. The DNA of the CDR3 is TGTGCCAGCAGTCCACTAGCGGGGATAGCCAAAAACATTCAGTACTTC. Translated: CASSPLAGIAKNIQYF. The variable domain in full, with the rest retrieved from reference TRBV2 and TRBJ2-4, is EPEVTQTPSHQVTQMGQEVILRCVPISNHLYFYWYRQILGQKVEFLVSFYNNEISEKSEIFDDQFSVERPDGSNFTLKIRSTKLEDSAMYFCASSPLAGIAKNIQYFGAGTRLSVL.

The rearrangement links TRBV29-1 to TRBJ1-1; D gene ambiguous. Trimming left V 6 bases short and J 1 base short, with 12 bases between. CDR3 length: 13 amino acids. Germline V gene sequence: CDR1 SQVTM, CDR2 ANQGSEA. CDR3 DNA: TGCAGCGTCCAACTGACCGAGAACACTGAAGCTTTCTTT. Residues: CSVQLTENTEAFF.

There are many counts of this clonotype. The rearrangement joins TRBV5-1 to TRBJ2-1; a possible D gene is TRBD2 (6 bases). The CDR3 has 16 residues. Germline CDR1 and CDR2: SGHRS and YFSETQ. The V and J ends lost 6 bases and 1 base respectively, with 17 bases between them. The CDR3 coding sequence is TGCGCCAGCACAACTGGACTATCACATTCCTACAATGAGCAGTTCTTC. Amino acid sequence: CASTTGLSHSYNEQFF.

This rearrangement joins TRBV24-1 to TRBJ2-5, with D maybe TRBD1 (6 bases). Germline CDR1 KGHDR, CDR2 SFDVKD. CDR3 length equals 15 residues. The ends were cut back, 4 bases at V and 5 bases at J, with 16 bases in the middle. The CDR3 DNA sequence: TGTGCCACCAGTGAGTCCGGGACATCGGGCGAGACCCAGTACTTC. This encodes CATSESGTSGETQYF.

This clonotype has at least ten counts. This rearrangement joins TRBV7-2 to TRBJ1-1, with 7 bases that match TRBD1. J gave up 4 bases and V 3 bases, and 5 bases lay outside the gene matches. CDR1 SGHTA and CDR2 FQGNSA come from the germline V gene. CDR3 length: 14 residues. The CDR3 loop is CASSFDRVFTEAFF. In nucleotides, the CDR3 is TGTGCCAGCAGCTTCGACAGGGTCTTCACTGAAGCTTTCTTT. The variable domain in full, with the rest retrieved from reference TRBV7-2 and TRBJ1-1, is GAGVSQSPSNKVTEKGKDVELRCDPISGHTALYWYRQSLGQGLEFLIYFQGNSAPDKSGLPSDRFSAERTGGSVSTLTIQRTQQEDSAVYLCASSFDRVFTEAFFGQGTRLTVV.

To note about this clonotype: A clone one base away is much larger, so this may be a read error. The chain uses TRBV4-2 and TRBJ2-5, with D perhaps assigned TRBD1 or TRBD2 (6 bases each). V lost 5 bases, J lost 7 bases, and 17 bases lay in between. The CDR3 spans 14 residues. Germline lookup yields CDR1 LGHNA and CDR2 YNFKEQ. This CDR3 is CASSETIEGGTQYF. CDR3 bases: TGTGCCAGCAGCGAGACTATTGAGGGGGGGACCCAGTACTTC.

This clonotype was observed at least ten times. The chain couples TRBV7-9 to TRBJ1-1; D might be TRBD1 (6 bases). Germline V gives CDR1 SEHNR, CDR2 FQNEAQ (reference sequence). V was trimmed by 5 bases and J by 4 bases, leaving 17 bases between them. This CDR3 contains 15 residues. CDR3 amino acids: CASSPGGGRFTEAFF. CDR3 bases: TGTGCCAGCAGCCCGGGGGGGGGCCGATTCACTGAAGCTTTCTTT.

For this clonotype: A much larger clone is a single base away; this may be a read error. The V call is TRBV28, the J call TRBJ1-4; D remains ambiguous. CDR1 and CDR2 (germline): MDHEN, SYDVKM. The CDR3 has 14 residues. The CDR3 region has the DNA TGTGCCAGCAGTTTCAGAGGAGATAATGAAAAACCGTTTTTT. Encoded protein: CASSFRGDNEKPFF.

This chain connects TRBV5-1 to TRBJ2-6, with D perhaps TRBD1 or TRBD2 (6 bases each). This CDR3 has 18 amino acids. V shed 2 bases and J shed 0 bases, with 15 bases lying between them. In germline, CDR1 is SGHRS, CDR2 YFSETQ. As DNA, the CDR3 is TGCGCCAGCAGCTTAGGGGGGAGGCGTAACTCTGGGGCCAACGTCCTGACTTTC. It codes for CASSLGGRRNSGANVLTF.

Turning to this clonotype: A much larger clone differs by one base, so this may be a read error. The rearrangement links TRBV5-1 to TRBJ1-2, with a possible D match to TRBD1 (6 bases). CDR1 is SGHRS, CDR2 YFSETQ, per germline. V shed 5 bases and J shed 6 bases, with 17 bases lying between them. CDR3 size: 14 residues. CDR3 sequence reads: CASRRHLRTDGYTF. CDR3 DNA sequence: TGCGCCAGCAGGAGGCATTTGAGGACAGATGGCTACACCTTC.

This clonotype was picked up a small number of times. J is TRBJ1-3 and V is TRBV7-3; D gene uncertain. The CDR3 is 12 amino acids. The V end lost 5 bases, the J end lost 4 bases, and 6 bases lay between the germline ends. Germline CDR1 SGHTA, CDR2 FQGTGA. This CDR3 reads CASSDGGNTIYF. The DNA of the CDR3 is TGTGCCAGCAGCGACGGGGGAAACACCATATATTTT.

With respect to this clonotype: A single base separates this from a much larger clone, so it may be a read error. The V and J genes are TRBV5-1 and TRBJ2-3; tentatively, D is TRBD1 or TRBD2 (5 bases each). The germline CDR1 and CDR2 sequences are SGHRS and YFSETQ. This CDR3 has 13 residues. The CDR3 DNA reads as TGCTCCAGCAAAGAGTTGGGGGCAGATACGCAGTATTTT. Its protein is CSSKELGADTQYF.